This T cell receptor (beta chain) was identified during a study of regulatory T cells in long-lasting Graves disease. About the study: Recently diagnosed Graves' patients had received antithyroid drugs for under 3 months.

Combining iRepertoire HTBI primers with Arm-PCR of CDR3 regions, the authors built TCR beta libraries. MiXCR, run by TCRdb on the multiplex PCR reads, gives a single entry per CDR3 protein. The table shows a few hundred thousand distinct CDR3 sequences, with 13% occurring only once. Time point of the sample: newly diagnosed GD, antithyroid drugs for less than 3 months. After RNA was extracted from PBMCs, the TCR library was made from it. There are 17 residues in the CDR3. V was cut by 4 bases and J by 1 base, with 17 bases left in between. Germline CDR1 and CDR2: LNHNV and YYDKDF (reference sequence). These data also formed part of another study, on T cells in Graves' hyperthyroidism and ophthalmopathy. From that study: Exclusions: uncontrolled infection, other autoimmune disease, pregnancy, lactation. During a first-round RT-PCR of the TCR CDR3, the HTBI primer set was used. Ophthalmopathy was model-predicted a median approximately 6.9 months pre-onset.

Source: peripheral blood mononuclear cells (PBMCs), taken at new diagnosis, from a patient treated with antithyroid drugs. This TCR was recovered from a man aged 25 to 40 with Graves disease. The rearrangement joins TRBV15 to TRBJ1-3; no firm D call. CDR3 region: CATSTPRSAASGNTIYF. CDR3 in DNA: TGTGCCACCAGCACCCCGCGCTCGGCGGCATCTGGAAACACCATATATTTT.